The subject of this entry is one T cell receptor (beta chain). What it recognizes is unknown. This entry belongs to a study of chemoradiotherapy in HPV16-positive cancers. General study points: HPV-responsive T-cell expansion during chemoradiotherapy was linked to improved recurrence-free survival in HPV16-positive patients. During treatment, candidate HPV-specific clones and E7-related motifs expanded in tumor.

The protocol was immunoSEQ multiplex PCR, while the TCRdb copy is restricted to in-frame clones and leaves out a portion. This sample has several thousand clones, with approximately 94% found just once. Repertoires were sampled repeatedly during chemoradiotherapy. Sequencing used tumor tissue, obtained from a patient who underwent chemoradiotherapy. The origin of this receptor is a human donor with HPV-associated anogenital cancer.

In DNA, the CDR3 is TGTGCCAGCAGCCTCGAAGCGGGAGAAGGGTACGAGCAGTACTTC. Its translation: CASSLEAGEGYEQYF. This chain joins TRBV11-1 and TRBJ2-7; 8 bases agree with TRBD2. V was pared by 5 bases and J by 4 bases, with 10 bases of the junction left unmatched. The germline gives CDR1 SGHAT, CDR2 FQDESV (reference sequence). The CDR3 is 15 amino acids.